This T cell receptor (beta chain) was obtained from a study of shared clonotypes between healthy human individuals. Some clones are missing from TCRdb's copy, which holds only in-frame ones; the method was immunoSEQ multiplex PCR. The repertoire has roughly 2,000,000 clones, about 94% of them found once; the top ten carry about 1.7%. Naive-designated CD8 cells lacked CD45RO, were positively enriched for CCR7, and omitted terminally differentiated effector memory CD45RA+ cells. With 0 bases removed from V and 4 bases from J, the gap between germline ends came to 8 bases. Germline V gene sequence: CDR1 SGHKS, CDR2 YYEKEE (reference sequence). The CDR3 has 13 amino acids.

This TCR came from a man aged 18 to 35 in good health. Some clones in this sample may be carry-over from other donors' samples. Sequencing was carried out using naive CD8+ T cells from PBMCs. The rearrangement links TRBV5-5 to TRBJ2-7; D may be TRBD2 (5 bases). In DNA, the CDR3 is TGTGCCAGCAGCTTGGGGCGGGTTTACGAGCAGTACTTC. The encoded protein is CASSLGRVYEQYF.